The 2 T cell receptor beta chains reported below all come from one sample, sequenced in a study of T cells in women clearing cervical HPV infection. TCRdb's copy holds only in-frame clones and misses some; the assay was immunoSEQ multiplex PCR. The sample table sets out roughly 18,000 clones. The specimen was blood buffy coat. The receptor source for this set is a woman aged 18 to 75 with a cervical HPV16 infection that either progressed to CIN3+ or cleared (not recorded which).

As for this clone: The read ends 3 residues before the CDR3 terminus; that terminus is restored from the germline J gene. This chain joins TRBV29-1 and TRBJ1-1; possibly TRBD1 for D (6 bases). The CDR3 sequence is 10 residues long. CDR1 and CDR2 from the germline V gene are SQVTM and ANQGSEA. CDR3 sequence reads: CSVFAGAAFF. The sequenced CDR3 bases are TGCAGCGTTTTCGCAGGGGCA.

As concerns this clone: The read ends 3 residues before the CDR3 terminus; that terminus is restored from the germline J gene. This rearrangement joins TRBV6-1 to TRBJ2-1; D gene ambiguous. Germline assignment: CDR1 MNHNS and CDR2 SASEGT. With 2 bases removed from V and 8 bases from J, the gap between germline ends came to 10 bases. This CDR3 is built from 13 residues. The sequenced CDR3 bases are TGTGCCAGCAGTGAACTGAGCCGGGATGAG. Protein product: CASSELSRDE. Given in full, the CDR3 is CASSELSRDEQFF.